Listed below are T cell receptor beta chains from one sample, sequenced in a study of cytomegalovirus exposure and HLA in healthy donors. Repertoires were generated with immunoSEQ multiplex PCR, while TCRdb's copy carries only in-frame clones and drops some. The sample contains about 100,000 clones, around 75% of which appear only once. Input material: PBMCs. These receptor sequences come from a young woman in good health and CMV-seropositive. Each CDR3 is given with its conserved first and last residue. D genes are given only for firm matches. Not every row has a clone size; where given, it reads once, few, many or a size class.

TRBD1	12	TRBJ2-7	TRBV2	few	CASRRDSHEQYF	TGTGCCAGCAGAAGGGACAGCCACGAGCAGTACTTC
-	15	TRBJ1-2	TRBV4-2	-	CASSPGGGKGYGYTF	TGTGCCAGCAGCCCGGGGGGAGGGAAGGGTTATGGCTACACCTTC
-	14	TRBJ1-1	TRBV18	-	CASSPRRWDTEAFF	TGTGCCAGCTCCCCACGGAGGTGGGACACTGAAGCTTTCTTT
TRBD1	14	TRBJ2-7	TRBV28	-	CASSLGTDHYEQYF	TGTGCCAGCAGTCTCGGGACAGACCATTACGAGCAGTACTTC
-	15	TRBJ2-7	TRBV28	-	CASPRVAGKSYEQYF	TGTGCCAGCCCCCGGGTGGCGGGCAAATCTTACGAGCAGTACTTC
-	13	TRBJ1-4	TRBV29-1	-	CSVEGTNNEKLFF	TGCAGCGTTGAAGGGACAAATAATGAAAAACTGTTTTTT
TRBD2	14	TRBJ2-1	TRBV2	once	CASRGTSGRFEQFF	TGTGCCAGCAGGGGGACTAGCGGGAGGTTTGAGCAGTTCTTC
-	13	TRBJ2-3	TRBV5-4	-	CASAGYYTDTQYF	TGTGCCAGTGCGGGGTACTATACAGATACGCAGTATTTT
-	14	TRBJ1-5	TRBV19	-	CASRPTHSGQPQHF	TGTGCCAGTAGACCGACACACTCCGGTCAGCCCCAGCATTTT
-	14	TRBJ2-3	TRBV7-9	few	CASSLARNTDTQYF	TGTGCCAGCAGCCTGGCCCGAAACACAGATACGCAGTATTTT
TRBD1	14	TRBJ1-2	TRBV28	-	CASRETGGDDGYTF	TGTGCCAGCAGAGAGACAGGGGGAGACGATGGCTACACCTTC
TRBD2	13	TRBJ2-1	TRBV6-4	-	CASSDSTSGQQFF	TGTGCCAGCAGTGACTCAACTAGCGGACAGCAGTTCTTC
-	12	TRBJ2-1	TRBV2	-	CASRIPPDEQFF	TGTGCCAGCAGAATACCCCCGGATGAGCAGTTCTTC
TRBD1	17	TRBJ1-1	TRBV27	-	CASSFDRGHSMNTEAFF	TGTGCCAGCAGTTTCGACAGGGGGCATTCTATGAACACTGAAGCTTTCTTT
TRBD1	15	TRBJ1-2	TRBV28	few	CASSLTGGRYDGYTF	TGTGCCAGCAGTTTGACAGGGGGCCGCTATGATGGCTACACCTTC
-	11	TRBJ2-7	TRBV11-2	-	CASSPLYEQYF	TGTGCCAGCAGCCCCTTATACGAGCAGTACTTC
TRBD2	16	TRBJ2-7	TRBV28	-	CASSPHLAGGPHEQYF	TGTGCCAGCAGTCCCCACCTAGCGGGAGGGCCACACGAGCAGTACTTC
-	13	TRBJ2-7	TRBV6-6	-	CASRPGQNYEQYF	TGTGCCAGCAGGCCGGGACAAAACTACGAGCAGTACTTC
-	15	TRBJ1-1	TRBV30	-	CAWSDTGTMNTEAFF	TGTGCCTGGAGTGATACCGGGACAATGAACACTGAAGCTTTCTTT
-	15	TRBJ2-7	TRBV19	-	CASSIGQPPSYEQYF	TGTGCCAGTAGTATCGGACAGCCCCCTTCTTACGAGCAGTACTTC
-	13	TRBJ1-1	TRBV4-2	few	CASSQDGRAEAFF	TGTGCCAGCAGCCAAGATGGGCGGGCTGAAGCTTTCTTT
-	15	TRBJ2-3	TRBV7-2	-	CASSFIGRGTDTQYF	TGTGCCAGCAGCTTTATAGGGAGAGGCACAGATACGCAGTATTTT
TRBD1	15	TRBJ2-1	TRBV29-1	-	CSVDSTQQGYNEQFF	TGCAGCGTTGACTCAACCCAACAGGGGTACAATGAGCAGTTCTTC
TRBD2	16	TRBJ2-7	TRBV11-2	-	CASTFSGLAGESEQYF	TGTGCCAGCACCTTCAGCGGGCTAGCGGGAGAGTCCGAGCAGTACTTC
TRBD2	13	TRBJ2-5	TRBV6-1	few	CASSGGLGETQYF	TGTGCCAGCAGTGGGGGACTAGGAGAGACCCAGTACTTC
TRBD1	14	TRBJ2-7	TRBV6-1	once	CASSDGTGDYEQYF	TGTGCCAGCAGTGATGGGACAGGGGACTACGAGCAGTACTTC
-	16	TRBJ2-7	TRBV7-6	-	CASSLVGRETPLEQYF	TGTGCCAGCAGCTTAGTGGGACGGGAGACTCCTCTCGAGCAGTACTTC
-	11	TRBJ2-7	TRBV28	-	CASRAGSEQYF	TGTGCCAGTAGAGCGGGTAGCGAGCAGTACTTC
TRBD1	15	TRBJ1-1	TRBV7-6	-	CASRRAGTGTTEAFF	TGTGCCAGCAGGCGGGCCGGGACAGGGACCACTGAAGCTTTCTTT
-	14	TRBJ1-5	TRBV18	few	CASSRGQGDQPQHF	TGTGCCAGCTCGCGGGGGCAGGGCGATCAGCCCCAGCATTTT
TRBD1	14	TRBJ2-7	TRBV30	-	CAWSVVQGAYEQYF	TGTGCCTGGAGTGTAGTCCAGGGGGCTTACGAGCAGTACTTC
-	15	TRBJ2-1	TRBV7-6	-	CASSLGAGPYNEQFF	TGTGCCAGCAGCTTAGGGGCGGGACCCTACAATGAGCAGTTCTTC
TRBD2	14	TRBJ2-5	TRBV4-2	once	CASNSGLEGETQYF	TGTGCCAGCAATTCGGGACTAGAGGGGGAGACCCAGTACTTC
-	13	TRBJ2-5	TRBV11-3	-	CASSRDTQKTQYF	TGTGCCAGCAGCCGGGACACCCAAAAGACCCAGTACTTC
-	16	TRBJ2-2	TRBV9	-	CASRDSSGPGTGELFF	TGTGCCAGCAGGGATAGTAGCGGCCCGGGAACCGGGGAGCTGTTTTTT
-	11	TRBJ2-1	TRBV18	-	CASHSYNEQFF	TGTGCCAGCCACTCGTACAATGAGCAGTTCTTC
TRBD2	16	TRBJ2-4	TRBV29-1	-	CSVEAGGVSAKNIQYF	TGCAGCGTTGAAGCGGGGGGGGTATCGGCCAAAAACATTCAGTACTTC
-	13	TRBJ1-5	TRBV21-1	-	CATPRFSNQPQHF	TGTGCCACCCCGCGCTTCAGCAATCAGCCCCAGCATTTT
TRBD1	15	TRBJ2-3	TRBV6-1	-	CASTTGDRRTDTQYF	TGTGCCAGCACCACCGGGGACAGGCGAACAGATACGCAGTATTTT
TRBD1	15	TRBJ1-1	TRBV14	few	CASSQFQGAHFEAFF	TGTGCCAGCAGCCAGTTTCAGGGGGCCCACTTTGAAGCTTTCTTT
TRBD1	13	TRBJ1-2	TRBV30	-	CAWSVKGADGYTF	TGTGCCTGGAGTGTAAAGGGGGCGGATGGCTACACCTTC
TRBD1	17	TRBJ1-2	TRBV7-8	-	CASSLTSGTGAVGGYTF	TGTGCCAGCAGCTTAACCTCCGGGACAGGGGCGGTGGGTGGCTACACCTTC
TRBD1	15	TRBJ1-2	TRBV4-3	many	CASSPLGQGGYGYTF	TGCGCCAGCAGCCCCCTTGGACAGGGAGGCTATGGCTACACCTTC
-	14	TRBJ2-7	TRBV11-1	-	CASSLQASSYEQYF	TGTGCCAGCAGCTTACAGGCTTCCTCCTACGAGCAGTACTTC
TRBD2	14	TRBJ2-7	TRBV7-2	-	CASRSSGGHYEQYF	TGTGCCAGCAGATCTAGCGGGGGTCACTACGAGCAGTACTTC
-	12	TRBJ2-7	TRBV27	-	CASSPLGGEQYF	TGTGCCAGCAGCCCCCTGGGGGGCGAGCAGTACTTC
-	14	TRBJ2-7	TRBV5-1	-	CASSLRGIFHEQYF	TGCGCCAGCAGCTTGAGGGGCATTTTCCACGAGCAGTACTTC
TRBD2	14	TRBJ2-3	TRBV10-2	-	CASRLAESTDTQYF	TGCGCCAGCAGACTAGCGGAAAGCACAGATACGCAGTATTTT
TRBD1	15	TRBJ1-2	TRBV19	few	CASTMGTGTRRGYTF	TGTGCCAGTACCATGGGGACAGGGACTCGAAGGGGCTACACCTTC
TRBD2	16	TRBJ2-1	TRBV28	-	CATVPPGLARSNEQFF	TGTGCCACCGTCCCTCCCGGACTAGCGAGGAGTAATGAGCAGTTCTTC
-	11	TRBJ2-3	TRBV7-2	-	CASTLEITQYF	TGTGCCAGCACCCTAGAGATTACGCAGTATTTT
TRBD1	13	TRBJ2-7	TRBV13	-	CASSLYRDSEQYF	TGTGCCAGCAGCTTATATAGGGACAGCGAGCAGTACTTC
-	12	TRBJ2-5	TRBV6-6	-	CASSRAGRTQYF	TGTGCCAGCAGCCGTGCGGGCCGGACCCAGTACTTC
TRBD1	17	TRBJ2-6	TRBV4-3	-	CASSQAEDRAGANVLTF	TGCGCCAGCAGCCAAGCCGAGGACAGGGCTGGGGCCAACGTCCTGACTTTC
-	13	TRBJ1-1	TRBV29-1	-	CSAGGGLNTEAFF	TGCAGCGCGGGGGGGGGCTTAAACACTGAAGCTTTCTTT
TRBD2	16	TRBJ2-1	TRBV4-1	-	CASSQDGPAGGSEQFF	TGCGCCAGCAGCCAAGATGGTCCAGCGGGAGGGTCTGAGCAGTTCTTC
-	15	TRBJ1-1	TRBV5-6	-	CASSLMGQGLKQAFF	TGTGCCAGCAGCTTGATGGGCCAGGGGCTAAAGCAAGCTTTCTTT